This T cell receptor (beta chain) was sequenced in a study of cytomegalovirus exposure and HLA in healthy donors. Findings and caveats of the study: What a later analysis reportedly showed was that an Asian-associated ancestry cluster had fewer N-insertions than the roughly 720-donor mean.

The germline CDR1 and CDR2 sequences are MNHNS and SASEGT. V lost 5 bases and J lost 6; bases outside the gene matches: 3. This CDR3 comprises 14 residues. This clone occurred a few times. As yet, its antigen is unknown. 13 Jbeta primers and 60 Vbeta primers were used for the PCR. Clones were read by immunoSEQ multiplex PCR, and TCRdb kept only the in-frame ones, dropping some. The sample contains 200,000 or so clones, more than 75% of which appear only once. The chain recombines TRBV6-1 with TRBJ2-2; 10 positions agree with TRBD1. The receptor's source is a woman in her forties or fifties in good health and CMV-seropositive. Sequencing was carried out using PBMCs. The CDR3 loop reads CASSRQGAAGELFF. The CDR3 DNA is TGTGCCAGCAGTCGACAGGGGGCGGCCGGGGAGCTGTTTTTT.